The TCR beta chain under discussion was sequenced for a study of cytomegalovirus exposure and HLA in healthy donors (dated by TCRdb to the late 2010s). Regarding the complete study: An earlier analysis of several hundred of the donors reported 250 to 350 Gb of sequence data and roughly 120 million unique TCR beta sequences obtained from approximately 180 million T cells. An early release covering roughly 640 HLA-typed donors comprised 300 to 350 gigabases of sequencing data and approximately 85 million unique TCR sequences. The genetic ancestry cluster associated with self-reported Caucasian donors included 70% to 85% of the roughly 400 genotyped donors. The study aimed to test whether signatures of past pathogen exposure could be identified by cataloging public T cell receptors. The study profiled the T cell repertoires of under 700 subjects by immunosequencing and related them to cytomegalovirus serostatus. A separate validation cohort of roughly 110 different subjects was used in addition to the roughly 720-subject first cohort. The study combined high-throughput TCR immunosequencing, statistical association of individual TCRs with disease status, and machine learning to predict cytomegalovirus infection status. A later analysis re-analyzed previously published TCR beta repertoires from 500 to 700 donors and added high-resolution HLA genotyping to study TCR occurrence patterns. Rather than using new phenotypic data, the later analysis identified candidate immune exposures from TCR beta sequences and from how often those sequences occurred across donors. To decide whether each TCR beta V gene segment behaved as functional or pseudogenic, an earlier analysis of approximately 590 of the donors relied on high-throughput TCR beta sequencing. Alongside the repertoire data, information on donor age, sex, ethnicity and CMV serostatus was compiled. A later genetic analysis took genome-wide SNP genotypes for about three fifths of the 666 donors and used that subset as a discovery cohort. Every repertoire in the discovery cohort had been generated on one and the same sequencing platform. HLA typing included class I and class II loci at four-digit resolution. The number of typed donors differed by locus: roughly 620-640 for A, B, C, DRB1 and DQB1; some 500 for DQA1; over 600 for DPA1; and some 450 for DPB1. Roughly 5 DR-DQ haplotypes were handled as single units for association and clustering because linkage in the cohort was strong. Across under 500 genotyped donors of the cohort, an average of about 240,000 unique TCR beta nucleotide sequences per donor were sequenced, and around 20% of those sequences were non-productive. General findings and caveats noted by the study authors: In a later analysis, HLA-associated TCR beta chains were found to be more clonally expanded and to have lower generation probabilities than equally common non-associated chains. CMV serostatus was the only immune exposure information available for the cohort. According to a later analysis, TCR association rates differed among HLA loci, with DRB1 alleles showing the most associated TCRs and HLA-C alleles showing the fewest. Assigning TCR associations to individual alleles was difficult when HLA alleles, especially DR and DQ, strongly co-occurred. Several of the top co-occurrence clusters appeared to be linked to parvovirus B19, influenza, CMV and Epstein-Barr virus, according to a later analysis. Cytomegalovirus status was reported to be diagnosed by the classifier with high specificity and sensitivity in both the original and validation cohorts. While some public TCRs were present in many individuals, most TCR sequences turned up only very rarely across donors. A cluster of highly shared sequence variants was judged likely to represent a technical artifact of the sequencing pipeline. At a false discovery rate of 0.05, a later analysis linked under 20,000 TCR beta sequences to specific HLA alleles. In vitro tests confirmed that three of the cytomegalovirus-associated TCR beta chains recognize cytomegalovirus antigens. According to a later analysis, most CMV-associated TCR beta chains appeared to be HLA-restricted, and the HLA associations seemed to be driven largely by CMV exposure. The cohort was sequenced for TCR beta chains only, and without alpha or paired-chain data the features that could be detected were limited. A total of 164 TCR beta chains were listed by the study as associated with cytomegalovirus. An earlier analysis of approximately 600 of the donors showed that most TCR beta V segments appeared in productive rearrangements either about 90% or about 30% of the time, which broadly matched IMGT annotations. The authors suggested that the approach could potentially be generalized to other disease states and immunological phenotypes. A further reported finding was that TCR beta sequences accurately predicted the HLA-A and HLA-B alleles for most subjects in the first cohort. Linkage disequilibrium might explain the correlated functional status among segregating V segments, but an unknown experimental factor could not be excluded. Some IMGT-functional V segments, including TRBV6-2 and TRBV6-3, could not be distinguished by the 87-base-pair reads and were therefore excluded. Sequencing depth was assumed to be roughly uniform across donors in the presence/absence analyses, though that assumption may not hold. An association between a missense DCLRE1C variant and V-gene and J-gene trimming of TCR beta chains was found in a later genetic analysis and replicated in an independent cohort. A later genetic analysis reported fewer N-insertions in productive TCRs among donors in an Asian-associated ancestry cluster than the roughly 700-donor mean. Because some donors lacked HLA typing at each locus, the association tests relied only on the typed subset. Because counts were too low, seventeen rarely observed V segments, including chromosome 9 orphons, were excluded from the earlier analysis of 587 of the donors.

About this clone: There is no known antigen for this receptor. Base qualities are missing; no much larger clone stands one base away.

The library was obtained by the immunoSEQ multiplex PCR assay. For the multiplex PCR, a mixture combining 60 forward primers for TCR Vbeta segments and 13 reverse primers for TCR Jbeta segments was used. The CDR3 region of rearranged TCR beta genes was amplified from genomic DNA by a multiplex PCR assay. The Illumina HiSeq System was used to sequence the amplified TCR beta libraries as 87-base-pair reads. The paper's data handling went like this. A later analysis tallied roughly 76 million unique TCR beta chains across the 600 to 700 repertoires, and approximately 11 million of those chains were shared by two or more donors. To remove PCR and sequencing errors, raw reads were error-corrected and collapsed into unique sequences using a nearest-neighbor algorithm that merged closely related sequences. CDR3 sequences were aligned to IMGT reference sequences to assign V, D and J gene segments. For a sequence to be retained, at least a six-nucleotide match to both a V gene segment and a J gene segment was required. A rearrangement counted as productive if the CDR3 had no stop codons and remained in frame with V and J, and every other rearrangement counted as non-productive. Following IMGT convention, CDR3 was defined as the stretch from the second conserved V-encoded cysteine to the conserved J-encoded phenylalanine. In an earlier analysis of more than 550 of the donors, sequences lacking an unambiguous match to a single V gene segment were excluded. An earlier analysis of about 600 of the donors called V segments functional above 56.7% productive rearrangements and segregating when the between-donor standard deviation exceeded 5%. A statistical classification framework was built to diagnose cytomegalovirus status from the catalog of TCR beta chain sequences. A later analysis assigned V and J genes by comparing TCR nucleotide sequences with IMGT/GENE-DB human TR gene sequences. In a later analysis, CDR3 sequences and most-parsimonious VDJ recombination scenarios were assigned using the TCRdist pipeline. In a later analysis, each TCR beta chain was defined by its CDR3 amino acid sequence together with its V-gene family, and reads without a unique V-gene family were excluded. In a later analysis, approximately 640 highly shared, low-generation-probability nucleotide sequences were removed to address suspected cross-contamination and a sequencing artifact. A later analysis calculated a clonal expansion index for each public chain from normalized within-repertoire ranks of inferred template counts. In a later analysis, generation probabilities were computed with a VDJ recombination model fitted to out-of-frame rearrangements, and the resulting probabilities were checked against IGoR. A later analysis scored TCR-TCR, TCR-HLA and TCR-CMV co-occurrence with hypergeometric tests, applying a repertoire-size bias correction to TCR pairs. To estimate false discovery rates, a later analysis permuted the HLA or CMV assignments 20 times. In a later analysis, co-occurring TCRs were grouped with DBSCAN, and TCRdist sequence similarity was added when clustering was performed within HLA-allele-positive subsets. Co-occurrence clustering excluded repertoires with fewer than 30,000 or more than 120,000 public chains, plus five with anomalous nucleotide sharing. TCRdb limited this immuneACCESS table to in-frame rearrangements with V and J called. A share of clones is missing; checked studies link under half to unresolved V genes, and the rest is unexplained. V, J and clone size reflect that table, while D and trimming were determined from the DNA. The sample table records some 270,000 clones; around 90% of these occur just once. 1.5% to 2% of the sample is in the top ten clones.

The cohort comprised around 690 healthy bone marrow donors. At the time of sampling, every cohort member was nominally healthy, though immune exposures that went unrecorded were likely present. The donor tested CMV seronegative and was one of the 352 seronegative cohort members. A peripheral blood sample was collected from each donor, and TCR beta sequencing was performed on peripheral blood mononuclear cells. Genomic DNA was extracted from the blood cell samples with the Qiagen DNeasy Blood Extraction Kit. The CDR3 runs 16 amino acids, cysteine and phenylalanine included. The retained sequence is limited to the CDR3, 48 bases, with the frame set at the first base. CDR1 and CDR2 were assigned from the germline V gene (reference sequence) as PRHDT and FYEKMQ. Relative to germline, V is missing 4 bases and J is missing 5 bases, with 9 bases of the junction outside any gene match.

The sample taken for sequencing was PBMCs. Recombination linked TRBV13 to TRBJ2-5, with 11 bases aligning to TRBD2. The receptor comes from a girl aged 2 to 9 in good health and CMV-seronegative. The DNA reads TGTGCCAGCAGCTCCCGACTAGCGGGGAGGGAGGAGACCCAGTACTTC. Its amino acids are CASSSRLAGREETQYF.